The rows below give T cell receptor beta chains drawn from one sample of a study of blood T cell repertoires in COVID-19. Libraries were prepared by immunoSEQ multiplex PCR; TCRdb keeps only in-frame clonotypes and omits some of them. The sample shows roughly 170,000 clones, about nine tenths of them seen only once. Sequencing was carried out using peripheral blood. All receptors come from a man in his sixties with acute or convalescent COVID-19. Each CDR3 is given with its conserved first and last residue. D genes are given only for firm matches. Size values are once, few and many counts, or a class for expanded clones, and some rows have none.

v_gene	d_gene	j_gene	abundance	CDR3aa	CDR3nt
TRBV9	NA	TRBJ1-2	NA	CASSVDGRDSYGYTF	TGTGCCAGCAGCGTAGACGGCAGGGACTCCTATGGCTACACCTTC
TRBV5-1	NA	TRBJ1-5	NA	CASSLGVGNNQPQHF	TGCGCCAGCAGCTTAGGGGTTGGTAACAATCAGCCCCAGCATTTT
TRBV27	TRBD1	TRBJ2-5	NA	CASRQGVRETQYF	TGTGCCAGCCGACAGGGTGTCCGGGAGACCCAGTACTTC
TRBV6-5	TRBD2	TRBJ2-2	NA	CASTLGLAGTGELFF	TGTGCCAGCACATTGGGGCTAGCGGGGACCGGGGAGCTGTTTTTT
TRBV19	NA	TRBJ2-5	NA	CASSFSQGGSETQYF	TGTGCCAGTAGTTTCAGTCAGGGGGGTTCAGAGACCCAGTACTTC
TRBV7-3	NA	TRBJ2-1	NA	CASSPKRQSYNEQFF	TGTGCCAGCAGCCCAAAGAGGCAATCCTACAATGAGCAGTTCTTC
TRBV5-6	TRBD1	TRBJ1-2	NA	CASRLGQGYGYTF	TGTGCCAGCAGACTAGGACAGGGCTATGGCTACACCTTC
TRBV6-6	TRBD1	TRBJ1-2	once	CASSSSTGGDGYTF	TGTGCCAGCAGTTCCTCGACAGGGGGAGATGGCTACACCTTC
TRBV24-1	NA	TRBJ1-4	NA	CATSDTREKLFF	TGTGCCACCAGTGATACGAGAGAAAAACTGTTTTTT
TRBV7-3	NA	TRBJ2-6	NA	CASSPSTGANVLTF	TGTGCCAGCAGCCCCTCGACAGGGGCCAACGTCCTGACTTTC
TRBV11-1	NA	TRBJ1-2	NA	CASSLGHGSYGYTF	TGTGCCAGCAGCTTGGGTCACGGGTCTTATGGCTACACCTTC
TRBV5-1	NA	TRBJ2-5	NA	CASSTGNIGQETQYF	TGCGCCAGCAGCACGGGAAACATAGGGCAAGAGACCCAGTACTTC
TRBV27	NA	TRBJ1-5	few	CASSWTAYNQPQHF	TGTGCCAGCAGTTGGACAGCCTACAATCAGCCCCAGCATTTT
TRBV9	NA	TRBJ2-1	NA	CASSPGSPGAYNEQFF	TGTGCCAGCAGCCCCGGGAGCCCCGGGGCCTACAATGAGCAGTTCTTC
TRBV2	TRBD1	TRBJ2-3	NA	CASRAGTGGTDTQYF	TGTGCCAGCAGAGCCGGGACAGGGGGCACAGATACGCAGTATTTT
TRBV12-3/TRBV12-4	NA	TRBJ2-3	NA	CASSLPWDTQYF	TGTGCCAGCAGCCTACCATGGGATACGCAGTATTTT
TRBV7-2	NA	TRBJ2-3	NA	CASSFGGAPSDTQYF	TGTGCCAGCAGCTTTGGGGGGGCCCCTTCGGATACGCAGTATTTT
TRBV15	NA	TRBJ1-5	few	CAIGVNQPQHF	TGTGCCATCGGTGTCAATCAGCCCCAGCATTTT
TRBV7-2	TRBD1	TRBJ1-2	NA	CASSLETGTGYYTF	TGTGCCAGCAGCTTAGAGACAGGGACCGGGTACTACACCTTC
TRBV6-5	NA	TRBJ1-1	NA	CASSYGTTGNTEAFF	TGTGCCAGCAGTTACGGGACAACAGGGAACACTGAAGCTTTCTTT
TRBV19	NA	TRBJ2-1	NA	CASSTGGIGGNEQFF	TGTGCCAGTAGTACTGGGGGTATAGGGGGCAATGAGCAGTTCTTC
TRBV19	TRBD2	TRBJ2-3	NA	CASSIPAGGGDTQYF	TGTGCCAGTAGTATTCCGGCGGGAGGGGGAGATACGCAGTATTTT